The clone carrying this T cell receptor beta chain came up a few times. The data belong to a study of blood T cell repertoires in COVID-19. The wider study: COVID-19 samples, acute and convalescent, were from the United States, Italy and Spain. Sources were T cells, B-cell-depleted T cells, or PBMCs; the material itself was cDNA or gDNA.

In the source study's methods: Scientists estimated how many nucleated cells there were by amplifying reference gene primers. Assay: immunoSEQ multiplex PCR; the TCRdb copy retains only in-frame clones and omits some. Clone size and the V and J calls come from that table; the DNA yielded D and trimming. This sample has over 130,000 clones; 60% to 85% occur once, and the top ten carry roughly 17%. CDR1 and CDR2 from the germline V gene are GTSNPN and SVGIG (reference sequence). The CDR3 covers 16 residues. V shed 2 bases and J shed 0 bases, with 14 bases lying between them. The receptor comes from a man between 45 and 60 years old with acute or convalescent COVID-19. The chain uses TRBV30 and TRBJ1-3; D is uncertain. What was sequenced was peripheral blood. Here the CDR3 reads CAWSSLGLASGNTIYF. CDR3 DNA sequence: TGTGCCTGGAGTTCTTTAGGCCTAGCCTCTGGAAACACCATATATTTT.